This TCR beta chain came from a study of cytomegalovirus exposure and HLA in healthy donors. Overall study findings and caveats: The majority of TCR sequences were rare, yet some public TCRs appeared in many donors.

Only in-frame clones appear in the TCRdb table, and some are missing; sequencing was by immunoSEQ multiplex PCR. This table holds approximately 60,000 clones, approximately 95% found once. Trimming at V came to 0 bases and at J to 4 bases, leaving 1 base not matched to a gene. CDR1 is MNHNY, CDR2 SVGAGI, per germline (reference sequence). The CDR3 is 14 residues long. On this clone itself: Its antigen remains unknown.

The chain couples TRBV6-6 to TRBJ2-7; TRBD1 agrees at 9 bases. The TCR comes from a woman aged 18 to 35 in good health and CMV-seropositive. Sequences were obtained from PBMCs. CDR3 sequence reads: CASSYSDRGYEQYF. CDR3 bases: TGTGCCAGCAGTTACTCGGACAGGGGATACGAGCAGTACTTC.